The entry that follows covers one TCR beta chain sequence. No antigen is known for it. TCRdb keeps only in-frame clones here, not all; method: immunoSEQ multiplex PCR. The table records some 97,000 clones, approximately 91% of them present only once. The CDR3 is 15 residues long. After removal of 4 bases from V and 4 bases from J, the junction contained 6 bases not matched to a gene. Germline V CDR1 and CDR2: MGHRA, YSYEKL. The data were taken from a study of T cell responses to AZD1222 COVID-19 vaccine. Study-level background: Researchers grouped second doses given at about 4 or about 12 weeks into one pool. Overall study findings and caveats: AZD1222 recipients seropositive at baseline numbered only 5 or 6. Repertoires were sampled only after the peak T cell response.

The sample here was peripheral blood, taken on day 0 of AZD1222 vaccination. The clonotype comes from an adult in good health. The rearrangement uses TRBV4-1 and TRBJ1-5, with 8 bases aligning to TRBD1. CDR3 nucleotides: TGCGCCAGCAGCCCCGGGACAGGTACTAATCAGCCCCAGCATTTT. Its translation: CASSPGTGTNQPQHF.